The present TCR beta chain was sequenced within a study of T cell changes during pregnancy in multiple sclerosis (dated by TCRdb to between 2018 and 2021). Regarding the research as a whole: The study looked at changes in the T cell repertoire across pregnancy in women with multiple sclerosis.

The CDR3, cysteine through phenylalanine, is 14 amino acids long. Just CDR3 DNA is preserved here, 42 bases in frame from base 1. After removal of 6 bases from V and 2 bases from J, the junction retains 6 bases not matched to a gene. The CDR1 and CDR2 encoded by the germline V gene are MDHEN and SYDVKM. The library was obtained by the immunoSEQ multiplex PCR assay. TCRdb took over this immuneACCESS table, retaining in-frame rearrangements with V and J assigned. Such tables are incomplete; in checked studies, under half of the missing clones stem from an unresolved V gene, and the remainder is unexplained. This sample lists tens of thousands of clones; about 93% were detected once. Roughly 2.5% of the sample lies in the top ten. Comment on this clone: Its antigen is currently not known. The input lacks base qualities; no much larger clone sits a single base away.

This chain joins TRBV28 to TRBJ1-2; 7 bases in the junction line up with TRBD1. This clonotype was obtained from a female donor with multiple sclerosis, enrolled in a pregnancy study. The sequences come from CD8+ T cells from peripheral blood mononuclear cells, collected in the third trimester of pregnancy. The DNA sequence is TGTGCCAGCAGCGCGGGACAGCAGAACTATGGCTACACCTTC. Translated, this is CASSAGQQNYGYTF.